This TCR beta chain was sequenced in a study of cytomegalovirus exposure and HLA in healthy donors. The CDR3 runs to 14 residues. Germline V gene sequence: CDR1 MNHEY, CDR2 SVGAGI. The PCR ran on 60 Vbeta and 13 Jbeta primers. TCRdb's table, derived via immunoSEQ multiplex PCR, lists solely in-frame clones and lacks some. Among about 150,000 clones listed, around 79% were seen once. The sequencing sample was made of PBMCs. The receptor comes from a human donor in good health. This chain links TRBV6-5 with TRBJ2-5; 10 bases fit TRBD2. The J call may not be correct, given that the DNA end is closer to TRBJ2-7. Here the CDR3 reads CASRGTSVSYEQYF. The CDR3 bases are TGTGCCAGCAGAGGGACTAGCGTATCCTACGAGCAGTACTTC.